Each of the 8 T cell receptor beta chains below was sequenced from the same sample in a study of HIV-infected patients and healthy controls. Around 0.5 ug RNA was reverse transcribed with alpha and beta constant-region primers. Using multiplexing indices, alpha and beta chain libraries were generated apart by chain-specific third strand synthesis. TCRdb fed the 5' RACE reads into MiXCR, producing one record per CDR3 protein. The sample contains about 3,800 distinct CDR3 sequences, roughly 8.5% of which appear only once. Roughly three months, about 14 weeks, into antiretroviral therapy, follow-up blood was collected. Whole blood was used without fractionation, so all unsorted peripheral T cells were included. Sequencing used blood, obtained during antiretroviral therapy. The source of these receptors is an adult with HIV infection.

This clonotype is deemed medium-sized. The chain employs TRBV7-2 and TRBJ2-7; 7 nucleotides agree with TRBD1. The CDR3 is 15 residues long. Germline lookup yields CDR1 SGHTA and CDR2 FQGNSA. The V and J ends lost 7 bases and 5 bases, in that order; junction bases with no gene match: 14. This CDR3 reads CASTLRWQGVHEQYF. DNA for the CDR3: TGTGCCAGCACCCTCCGGTGGCAGGGGGTCCACGAGCAGTACTTC. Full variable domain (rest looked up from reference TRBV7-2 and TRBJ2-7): GAGVSQSPSNKVTEKGKDVELRCDPISGHTALYWYRQSLGQGLEFLIYFQGNSAPDKSGLPSDRFSAERTGGSVSTLTIQRTQQEDSAVYLCASTLRWQGVHEQYFGPGTRLTVT.

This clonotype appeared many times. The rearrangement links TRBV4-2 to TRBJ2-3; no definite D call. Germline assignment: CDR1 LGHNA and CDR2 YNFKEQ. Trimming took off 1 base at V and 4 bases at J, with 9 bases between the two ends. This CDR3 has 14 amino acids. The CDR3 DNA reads TGTGCCAGCAGCCAAGCAGCAGGCGCAGATACGCAGTATTTT. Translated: CASSQAAGADTQYF.

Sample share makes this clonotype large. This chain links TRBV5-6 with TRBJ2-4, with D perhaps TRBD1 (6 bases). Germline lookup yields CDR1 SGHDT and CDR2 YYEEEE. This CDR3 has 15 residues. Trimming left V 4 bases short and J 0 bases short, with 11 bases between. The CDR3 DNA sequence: TGTGCCAGCAGCCCGCAGGGGCTAGCCAAAAACATTCAGTACTTC. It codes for CASSPQGLAKNIQYF. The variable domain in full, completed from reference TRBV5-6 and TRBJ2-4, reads DAGVTQSPTHLIKTRGQQVTLRCSPKSGHDTVSWYQQALGQGPQFIFQYYEEEERQRGNFPDRFSGHQFPNYSSELNVNALLLGDSALYLCASSPQGLAKNIQYFGAGTRLSVL.

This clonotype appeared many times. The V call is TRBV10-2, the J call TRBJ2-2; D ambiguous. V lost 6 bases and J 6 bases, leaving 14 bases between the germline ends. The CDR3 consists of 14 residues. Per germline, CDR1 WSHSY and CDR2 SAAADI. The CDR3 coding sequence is TGCGCCAGCAGAAAGGACGGGTTTTCCGGGGAGCTGTTTTTT. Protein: CASRKDGFSGELFF.

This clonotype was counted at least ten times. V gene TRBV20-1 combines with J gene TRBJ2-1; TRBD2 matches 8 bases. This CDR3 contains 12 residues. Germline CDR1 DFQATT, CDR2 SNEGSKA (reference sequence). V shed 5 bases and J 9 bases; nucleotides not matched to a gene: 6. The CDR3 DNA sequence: TGCAGTGCTGCGACTAGCGCAGTTGAGCAGTTCTTC. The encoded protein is CSAATSAVEQFF.

CDR3 nucleotides: TGTGCCAGCAGCTTAGATGGAGGTTTCAGCTCCTACAATGAGCAGTTCTTC. It yields the protein CASSLDGGFSSYNEQFF. The chain joins TRBV7-9 to TRBJ2-1, with D maybe TRBD2 (5 bases). There are 17 residues in the CDR3. From germline, CDR1 is SEHNR and CDR2 FQNEAQ (reference sequence). V was shortened by 1 base and J by 0 bases, with 13 bases between the two germline ends.

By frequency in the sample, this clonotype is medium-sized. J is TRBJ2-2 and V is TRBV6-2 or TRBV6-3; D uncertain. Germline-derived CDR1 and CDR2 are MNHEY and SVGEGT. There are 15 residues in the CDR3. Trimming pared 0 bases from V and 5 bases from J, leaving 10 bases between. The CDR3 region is CASSYSRVGTGELFF. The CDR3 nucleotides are TGTGCCAGCAGTTACTCACGGGTAGGGACCGGGGAGCTGTTTTTT.

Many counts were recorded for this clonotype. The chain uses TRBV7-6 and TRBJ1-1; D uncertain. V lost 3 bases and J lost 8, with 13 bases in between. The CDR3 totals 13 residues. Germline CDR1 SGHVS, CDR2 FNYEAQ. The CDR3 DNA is TGTGCCAGCAGCTTTTTTTTGGAGGTAGAAGCTTTCTTT. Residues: CASSFFLEVEAFF.